This T cell receptor (beta chain) was retrieved from a study of T cell responses to AZD1222 COVID-19 vaccine. General study points: Spike-specific TCR depth and breadth grew after two AZD1222 doses. The donor group comprised mostly white British people and more females; the analysis possibly underestimated clonal diversity. Of the AZD1222 recipients, only 5 to 7 were seropositive at baseline.

CDR1 and CDR2 from the germline V gene are SGHTA and FQGNSA. The CDR3 has 17 amino acids. V lost 5 bases, J lost 6 bases, and 13 bases stayed unmatched. The assay was immunoSEQ multiplex PCR, and TCRdb's table has in-frame clones only and misses some. The table includes 85,000 to 90,000 clones, over 75% detected once. Points on this clone: As yet, its antigen is unknown.

The gene calls are TRBV7-2 and TRBJ2-3; 11 bases align to TRBD2. The origin of this receptor is an adult in good health. The sequencing used peripheral blood, collected on day 0 of AZD1222 vaccination. The CDR3: CASSHRGIGLAGDTQYF. In DNA, the CDR3 is TGTGCCAGCAGCCACCGAGGGATCGGACTAGCGGGTGATACGCAGTATTTT.